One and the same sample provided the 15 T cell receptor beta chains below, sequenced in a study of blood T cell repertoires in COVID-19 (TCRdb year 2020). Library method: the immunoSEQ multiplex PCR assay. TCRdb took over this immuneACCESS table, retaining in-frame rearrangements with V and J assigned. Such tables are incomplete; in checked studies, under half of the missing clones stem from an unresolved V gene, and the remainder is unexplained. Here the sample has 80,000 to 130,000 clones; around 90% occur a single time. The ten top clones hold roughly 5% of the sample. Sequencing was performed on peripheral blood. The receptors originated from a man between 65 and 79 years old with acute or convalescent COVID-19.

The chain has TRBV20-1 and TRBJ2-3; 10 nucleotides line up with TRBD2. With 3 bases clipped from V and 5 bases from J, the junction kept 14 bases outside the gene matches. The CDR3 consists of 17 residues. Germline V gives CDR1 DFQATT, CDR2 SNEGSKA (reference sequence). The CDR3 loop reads CSASGPRLAGNLDTQYF. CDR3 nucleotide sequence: TGCAGTGCTAGTGGTCCCAGACTAGCGGGTAATCTAGATACGCAGTATTTT.

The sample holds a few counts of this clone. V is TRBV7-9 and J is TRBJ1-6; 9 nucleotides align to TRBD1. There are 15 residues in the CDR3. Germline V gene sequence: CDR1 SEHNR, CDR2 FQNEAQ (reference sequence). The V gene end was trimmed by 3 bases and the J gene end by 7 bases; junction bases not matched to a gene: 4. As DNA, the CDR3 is TGTGCCAGCAGCTTTTCCGGACAGGGGAATTCACCCCTCCACTTT. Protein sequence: CASSFSGQGNSPLHF.

The CDR3 DNA sequence: TGCGCCAGCAGCCAAGATCAAGGGACTAGCGGGAGGAATGAGCAGTTCTTC. Protein product: CASSQDQGTSGRNEQFF. V usage is TRBV4-3 and J usage is TRBJ2-1, with 15 bases fitting TRBD2. The CDR3 sequence is 17 residues long. Germline CDR1 LGHNA, CDR2 YSLEER. Trimming took 0 bases from V and 7 from J; bases not matched to a gene: 4.

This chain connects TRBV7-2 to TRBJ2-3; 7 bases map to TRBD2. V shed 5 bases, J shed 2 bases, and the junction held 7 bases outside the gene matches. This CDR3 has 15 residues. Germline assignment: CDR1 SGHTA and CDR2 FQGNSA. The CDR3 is CASSKLATITDTQYF. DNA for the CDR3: TGTGCCAGCAGCAAACTAGCGACTATCACAGATACGCAGTATTTT. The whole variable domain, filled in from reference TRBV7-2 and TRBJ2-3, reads GAGVSQSPSNKVTEKGKDVELRCDPISGHTALYWYRQSLGQGLEFLIYFQGNSAPDKSGLPSDRFSAERTGGSVSTLTIQRTQQEDSAVYLCASSKLATITDTQYFGPGTRLTVL.

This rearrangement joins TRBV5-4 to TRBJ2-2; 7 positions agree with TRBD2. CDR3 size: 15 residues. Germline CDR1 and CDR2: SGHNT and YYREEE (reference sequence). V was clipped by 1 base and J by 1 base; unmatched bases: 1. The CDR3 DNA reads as TGTGCCAGCAGCTTGACTAGCGAGAACACCGGGGAGCTGTTTTTT. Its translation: CASSLTSENTGELFF.

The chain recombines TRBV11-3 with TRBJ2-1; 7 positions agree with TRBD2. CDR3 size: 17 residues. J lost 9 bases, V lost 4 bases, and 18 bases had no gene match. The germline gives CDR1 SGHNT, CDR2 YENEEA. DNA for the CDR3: TGTGCCAGCAGCTCCTTGGCCACGGGAGGAGGAAGCGGTGAGCAGTTCTTC. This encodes CASSSLATGGGSGEQFF.

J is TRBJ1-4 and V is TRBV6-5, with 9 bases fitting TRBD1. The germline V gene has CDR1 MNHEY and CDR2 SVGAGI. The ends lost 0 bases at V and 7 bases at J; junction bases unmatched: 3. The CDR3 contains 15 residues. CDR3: CASSYSWTGAEKLFF. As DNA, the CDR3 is TGTGCCAGCAGTTACTCCTGGACAGGGGCTGAAAAACTGTTTTTT.

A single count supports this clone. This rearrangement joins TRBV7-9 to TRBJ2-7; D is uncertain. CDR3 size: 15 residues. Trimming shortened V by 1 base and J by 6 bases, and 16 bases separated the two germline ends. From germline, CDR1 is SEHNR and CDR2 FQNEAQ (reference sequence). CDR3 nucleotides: TGTGCCAGCAGCTTAGATCTGGTTGTCGCGGTCGAGCAGTACTTC. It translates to CASSLDLVVAVEQYF. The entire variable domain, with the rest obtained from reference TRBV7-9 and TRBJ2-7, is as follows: DTGVSQNPRHKITKRGQNVTFRCDPISEHNRLYWYRQTLGQGPEFLTYFQNEAQLEKSRLLSDRFSAERPKGSFSTLEIQRTEQGDSAMYLCASSLDLVVAVEQYFGPGTRLTVT.

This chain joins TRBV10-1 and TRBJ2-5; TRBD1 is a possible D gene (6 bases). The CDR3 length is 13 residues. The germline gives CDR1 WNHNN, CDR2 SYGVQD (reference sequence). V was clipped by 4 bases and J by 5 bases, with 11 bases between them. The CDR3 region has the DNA TGCGCCAGCAGTGTAACAGGGTCCGAGACCCAGTACTTC. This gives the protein CASSVTGSETQYF.

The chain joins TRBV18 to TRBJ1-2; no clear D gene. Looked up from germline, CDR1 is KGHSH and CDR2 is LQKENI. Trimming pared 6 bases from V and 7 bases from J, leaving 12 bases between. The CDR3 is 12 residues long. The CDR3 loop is CASSRDTGGYTF. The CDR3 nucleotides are TGTGCCAGCTCGCGGGATACCGGTGGCTACACCTTC.

The CDR3 nucleotides are TGTGCCAGCAGCTGGCGAGGGCCGGGCACTGAAGCTTTCTTT. Translated: CASSWRGPGTEAFF. The V and J genes are TRBV7-2 and TRBJ1-1; D call uncertain. The germline V gene has CDR1 SGHTA and CDR2 FQGNSA. The CDR3 consists of 14 residues. V lost 4 bases, J lost 4 bases, and 13 bases lay in between.

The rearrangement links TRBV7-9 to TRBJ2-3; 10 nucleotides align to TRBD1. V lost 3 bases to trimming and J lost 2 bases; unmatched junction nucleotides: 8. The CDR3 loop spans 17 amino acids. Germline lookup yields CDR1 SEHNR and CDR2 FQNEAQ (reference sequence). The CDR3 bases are TGTGCCAGCAGCTTTAGAGTCGGGACAGGGGCCACAGATACGCAGTATTTT. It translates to CASSFRVGTGATDTQYF.

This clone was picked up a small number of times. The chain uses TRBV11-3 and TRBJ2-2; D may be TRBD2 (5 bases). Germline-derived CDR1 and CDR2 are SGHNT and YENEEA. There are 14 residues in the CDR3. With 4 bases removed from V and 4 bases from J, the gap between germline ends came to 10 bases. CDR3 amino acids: CASSWVATTGELFF. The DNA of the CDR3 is TGTGCCAGCAGCTGGGTAGCGACCACCGGGGAGCTGTTTTTT.

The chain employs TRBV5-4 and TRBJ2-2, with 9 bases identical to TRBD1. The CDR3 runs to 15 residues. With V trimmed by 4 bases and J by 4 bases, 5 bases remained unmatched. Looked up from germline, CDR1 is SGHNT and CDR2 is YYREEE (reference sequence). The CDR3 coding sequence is TGTGCCAGCAGCGGGGACAGGGTACGCACCGGGGAGCTGTTTTTT. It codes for CASSGDRVRTGELFF.

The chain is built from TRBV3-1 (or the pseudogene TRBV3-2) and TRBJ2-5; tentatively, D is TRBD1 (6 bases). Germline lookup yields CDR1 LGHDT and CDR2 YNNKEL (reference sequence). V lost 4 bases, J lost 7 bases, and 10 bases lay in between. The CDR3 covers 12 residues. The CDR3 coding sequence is TGTGCCAGCAGCCTTAAGACAGGGACCCAGTACTTC. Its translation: CASSLKTGTQYF.